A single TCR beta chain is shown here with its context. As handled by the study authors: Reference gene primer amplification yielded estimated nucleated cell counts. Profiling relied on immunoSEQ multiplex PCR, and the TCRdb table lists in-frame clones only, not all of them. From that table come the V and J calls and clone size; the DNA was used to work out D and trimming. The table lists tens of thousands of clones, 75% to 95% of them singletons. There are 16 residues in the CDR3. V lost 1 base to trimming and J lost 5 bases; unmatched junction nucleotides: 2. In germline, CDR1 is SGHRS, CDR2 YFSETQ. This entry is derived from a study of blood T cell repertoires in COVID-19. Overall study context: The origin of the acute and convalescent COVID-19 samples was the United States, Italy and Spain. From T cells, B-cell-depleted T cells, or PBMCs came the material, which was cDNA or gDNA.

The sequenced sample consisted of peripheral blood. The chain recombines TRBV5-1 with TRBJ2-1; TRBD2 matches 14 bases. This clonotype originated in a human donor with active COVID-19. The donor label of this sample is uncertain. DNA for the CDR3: TGCGCCAGCAGCTTGCGACTAGCGGGAGGGAACAATGAGCAGTTCTTC. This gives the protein CASSLRLAGGNNEQFF.